This T cell receptor beta chain was identified in a study of cytomegalovirus exposure and HLA in healthy donors. CDR1 and CDR2 from the germline V gene are LGHNT and FRNRAP. The V segment lost 0 bases and the J segment 4 bases; nucleotides outside the gene matches: 2. The CDR3 has 16 residues. The data were produced by immunoSEQ multiplex PCR, yet TCRdb's version contains in-frame clones alone and is incomplete. The sample contains roughly 190,000 clones, more than 75% of which appear only once. The chain is built from TRBV12-5 and TRBJ2-1; 11 positions match TRBD2. This receptor was identified in a man aged 25-40 years in good health and CMV-seropositive. The material sequenced was PBMCs. CDR3 coding DNA: TGTGCTAGTGGTTTGGTGGGGACTAGCGGTTACAATGAGCAGTTCTTC. It codes for CASGLVGTSGYNEQFF.